This entry lists 20 T cell receptor beta chains sequenced from one sample in a study of Ad26.COV2.S vaccination and SARS-CoV-2 variants. Repertoires were generated with immunoSEQ multiplex PCR, while TCRdb's copy carries only in-frame clones and drops some. This table holds hundreds of thousands of clones, about 90% found once. Specified treatment: about 20 received Ad26.COV2.S at low or high dose, single or two shots; about 5 received placebo; per-sample allocation not given. Sampling occurred on day 63 after the first vaccine or placebo injection. The starting material was peripheral blood, obtained in a trial of Ad26.COV2.S vaccine versus placebo. These receptors all come from a person between 18 and 65 years old who received the Ad26.COV2.S COVID-19 vaccine or a placebo.

V and J are TRBV19 and TRBJ1-5; 7 bases line up with TRBD1. The CDR3 runs to 13 residues. V dropped 3 bases and J dropped 7; count of bases not matched to a gene: 3. From germline, CDR1 is LNHDA and CDR2 SQIVND (reference sequence). DNA for the CDR3: TGTGCCAGTAGTATTGACAGGGTACAGCCCCAGCATTTT. This codes for CASSIDRVQPQHF.

This clone was counted only a few times. The chain combines TRBV6-6 with TRBJ1-5; D ambiguous. This CDR3 contains 14 residues. Germline CDR1 and CDR2: MNHNY and SVGAGI (reference sequence). V was cut by 11 bases and J by 2 bases, with 16 bases left in between. The CDR3 DNA sequence: TGTGCCGGCCGCCCAGGCGGAGGCAATCAGCCCCAGCATTTT. This codes for CAGRPGGGNQPQHF.

The chain joins TRBV15 to TRBJ1-3, with D perhaps TRBD1 (5 bases). Trimming pared 0 bases from V and 0 bases from J, leaving 21 bases between. CDR3 length equals 20 residues. Germline V CDR1 and CDR2: LNHNV, YYDKDF (reference sequence). DNA of the CDR3: TGTGCCACCAGCAGAGATCCCAGGCCCAATACTGGGGGCTCTGGAAACACCATATATTTT. Its translation: CATSRDPRPNTGGSGNTIYF.

This chain uses TRBV4-1 with TRBJ1-2, with D possibly matching TRBD1 (5 bases). This CDR3 spans 18 amino acids. V lost 1 base and J 4 bases, leaving 22 bases between the germline ends. Germline V lookup: CDR1 MGHRA, CDR2 YSYEKL. The CDR3 loop is CASSQAHVLGSGGYGYTF. The DNA for the CDR3 is TGCGCCAGCAGCCAAGCCCATGTGTTAGGTAGCGGGGGCTATGGCTACACCTTC.

This clone was detected once. V and J are TRBV11-2 and TRBJ2-1; TRBD1 matches at 7 bases. CDR1 is SGHAT, CDR2 FQNNGV, per germline. The CDR3 is 15 residues long. The ends lost 5 bases at V and 5 bases at J; junction bases unmatched: 9. The CDR3 reads CASSLLGQFNNEQFF. CDR3 coding DNA: TGTGCCAGCAGCCTTTTGGGACAGTTTAACAATGAGCAGTTCTTC.

The J gene is TRBJ2-7, the V gene TRBV7-8; 7 bases align to TRBD1. J gave up 1 base and V 1 base, and 7 bases lay outside the gene matches. The germline gives CDR1 SGHVS, CDR2 FQNEAQ. The CDR3 extends over 16 amino acids. The CDR3, as DNA: TGTGCCAGCAGCTTAGTCCTCGGCAGGGGGTCCTACGAGCAGTACTTC. It yields the protein CASSLVLGRGSYEQYF.

J is TRBJ1-6 and V is TRBV5-1; tentatively, D is TRBD1 (6 bases). In germline, CDR1 is SGHRS, CDR2 YFSETQ. Deletions cut 0 bases from V and 0 bases from J, with 10 bases between. CDR3 length equals 17 residues. The CDR3 DNA reads as TGCGCCAGCAGCTTGGAGGGGGGCGGCTCCTATAATTCACCCCTCCACTTT. Translation: CASSLEGGGSYNSPLHF.

The chain links TRBV9 to TRBJ2-4; the D gene is possibly TRBD2 (5 bases). The length of the CDR3 is 13 residues. CDR1 and CDR2 (germline): SGDLS, YYNGEE. V dropped 3 bases and J dropped 9 bases, with 13 bases sitting between them. DNA for the CDR3: TGTGCCAGCAGCGCCCCTAACGAGGGCATTCAGTACTTC. It encodes CASSAPNEGIQYF.

The CDR3 is CASSWGLPLAGELFF. Here the CDR3 DNA reads TGTGCCAGCAGCTGGGGGCTCCCCCTGGCCGGGGAGCTGTTTTTT. The rearrangement links TRBV5-6 to TRBJ2-2; TRBD1 might be the D (6 bases). Germline CDR1 is SGHDT and CDR2 is YYEEEE. V was pared by 3 bases and J by 6 bases, with 15 bases between. CDR3 length: 15 amino acids.

V is TRBV6-5 and J is TRBJ1-2; 8 nucleotides align to TRBD1. The CDR3 is 14 amino acids. Trimming cost V 1 base and J 4 bases; bases outside gene matches: 2. Germline V gives CDR1 MNHEY, CDR2 SVGAGI. The CDR3 bases are TGTGCCAGCAGTTACTTCGGACAGGGCTATGGCTACACCTTC. Translation: CASSYFGQGYGYTF.

The chain is built from TRBV7-2 and TRBJ2-7, with a tentative D call TRBD1 (6 bases). Germline-derived CDR1 and CDR2 are SGHTA and FQGNSA. The V end lost 1 base, the J end lost 4 bases, and 23 bases lay between the germline ends. The CDR3 covers 18 residues. The CDR3 here is CASSLDGRRGWSRYEQYF. The CDR3 DNA follows: TGTGCCAGCAGCTTAGACGGGCGCAGGGGATGGTCTAGGTACGAGCAGTACTTC.

The V and J genes are TRBV7-8 and TRBJ1-4; tentative D call: TRBD1 (6 bases). Germline V gives CDR1 SGHVS, CDR2 FQNEAQ. The CDR3 sequence is 15 residues long. V was shortened by 1 base and J by 8 bases, with 14 bases between the two germline ends. CDR3 DNA sequence: TGTGCCAGCAGCTTAGAGGGGGTTGGAGGAGAAAAACTGTTTTTT. Translated: CASSLEGVGGEKLFF. Variable domain in full (rest from reference TRBV7-8 and TRBJ1-4): GAGVSQSPRYKVAKRGQDVALRCDPISGHVSLFWYQQALGQGPEFLTYFQNEAQLDKSGLPSDRFFAERPEGSVSTLKIQRTQQEDSAVYLCASSLEGVGGEKLFFGSGTQLSVL.

The chain is built from TRBV19 and TRBJ2-3, with 8 bases matching TRBD2. Germline CDR1 LNHDA, CDR2 SQIVND (reference sequence). The length of the CDR3 is 16 residues. Losses at the gene ends were 0 bases for V and 4 bases for J; bases not matched to a gene: 6. The CDR3 protein is CASSIDLLAGADTQYF. The CDR3 DNA sequence: TGTGCCAGTAGTATAGATCTGCTAGCGGGTGCAGATACGCAGTATTTT. Variable domain in full (rest from reference TRBV19 and TRBJ2-3): DGGITQSPKYLFRKEGQNVTLSCEQNLNHDAMYWYRQDPGQGLRLIYYSQIVNDFQKGDIAEGYSVSREKKESFPLTVTSAQKNPTAFYLCASSIDLLAGADTQYFGPGTRLTVL.

The chain joins TRBV3-1 (or the pseudogene TRBV3-2) to TRBJ1-5; weak D call: TRBD1 (6 bases). The CDR3 is made up of 15 amino acids. Germline loops: CDR1 LGHDT, CDR2 YNNKEL (reference sequence). The germline V and J ends were trimmed by 3 bases and 5 bases, with 14 bases remaining between them. CDR3 loop: CASSQGGRDHQPQHF. As DNA, the CDR3 is TGTGCCAGCAGCCAGGGGGGCAGGGACCATCAGCCCCAGCATTTT.

This clone was detected only once. This sequence joins TRBV18 and TRBJ2-6; D uncertain. CDR1 is KGHSH, CDR2 LQKENI, per germline. The CDR3 has 16 residues. Trimming left V 1 base short and J 1 base short, with 8 bases between. CDR3 nucleotides: TGTGCCAGCTCACCACGGCAGTTGTCTGGGGCCAACGTCCTGACTTTC. Its translation is CASSPRQLSGANVLTF.

V usage is TRBV19 and J usage is TRBJ2-5; maybe TRBD2 (6 bases). This CDR3 has 17 amino acids. V gave up 1 base and J gave up 1 base, with 16 bases separating them. From germline, CDR1 is LNHDA and CDR2 SQIVND (reference sequence). The CDR3 DNA is TGTGCCAGTAGTATAGGTAAAACGGGACTCTTCCAAGAGACCCAGTACTTC. Protein sequence: CASSIGKTGLFQETQYF. Full variable domain (missing parts from reference TRBV19 and TRBJ2-5): DGGITQSPKYLFRKEGQNVTLSCEQNLNHDAMYWYRQDPGQGLRLIYYSQIVNDFQKGDIAEGYSVSREKKESFPLTVTSAQKNPTAFYLCASSIGKTGLFQETQYFGPGTRLLVL.

This clone was observed a few times. J is TRBJ1-5 and V is TRBV6-1; D not certain. The V end was cut by 2 bases, the J end by 3 bases, with 8 bases between. Germline V CDR1 and CDR2: MNHNS, SASEGT. The CDR3 is 14 amino acids. The CDR3 loop reads CASSERADNQPQHF. The CDR3, as DNA: TGTGCCAGCAGTGAACGGGCAGACAATCAGCCCCAGCATTTT.

This chain connects TRBV27 to TRBJ1-6, with 7 bases matching TRBD1. From germline, CDR1 is MNHEY and CDR2 SMNVEV (reference sequence). The CDR3 contains 15 residues. With 3 bases clipped from V and 5 bases from J, the junction kept 4 bases outside the gene matches. CDR3 protein: CASSFTGQHNSPLHF. The CDR3 bases are TGTGCCAGCAGTTTTACGGGACAGCATAATTCACCCCTCCACTTT.

The genes are TRBV2 and TRBJ2-5; D may be TRBD1 (5 bases). CDR3 size: 15 residues. Trimming pared 1 base from V and 4 bases from J, leaving 13 bases between. Germline lookup yields CDR1 SNHLY and CDR2 FYNNEI. The CDR3 loop is CASSEDSGRGETQYF. In DNA, the CDR3 is TGTGCCAGCAGTGAAGACTCAGGGCGAGGAGAGACCCAGTACTTC.

This rearrangement joins TRBV9 to TRBJ2-1, with unresolved D. The CDR3 is made up of 14 amino acids. V was shortened by 2 bases and J by 12 bases, with 18 bases between the two germline ends. The germline V gene has CDR1 SGDLS and CDR2 YYNGEE. CDR3 residues: CASSVSDSSHAQFF. DNA for the CDR3: TGTGCCAGCAGCGTGTCTGACTCCTCCCATGCGCAGTTCTTC.